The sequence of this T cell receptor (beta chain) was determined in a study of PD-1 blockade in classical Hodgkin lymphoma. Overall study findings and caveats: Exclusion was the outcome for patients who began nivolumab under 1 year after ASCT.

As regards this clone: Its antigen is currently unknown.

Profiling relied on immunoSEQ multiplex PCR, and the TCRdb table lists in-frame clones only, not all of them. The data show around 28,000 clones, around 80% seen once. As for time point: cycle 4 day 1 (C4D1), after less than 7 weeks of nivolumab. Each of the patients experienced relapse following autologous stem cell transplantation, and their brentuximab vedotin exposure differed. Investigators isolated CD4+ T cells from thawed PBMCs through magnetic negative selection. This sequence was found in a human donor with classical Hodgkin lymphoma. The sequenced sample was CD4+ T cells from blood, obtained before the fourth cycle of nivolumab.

The CDR3 DNA sequence: TGCACCAGCAGCCAGGCCAGCGGATACTACAATGAGCAGTTCTTC. It translates to CTSSQASGYYNEQFF. The V and J genes are TRBV1 and TRBJ2-1; the DNA was not compared with TRBD2, the D call given in the table. TRBV1 is a pseudogene. CDR3 length: 15 amino acids.